This section outlines one TCR beta chain sequence together with its context. The source of the sample is a study of blood T cell repertoires in COVID-19. The wider study: The cDNA or gDNA used as material had been derived from T cells, B-cell-depleted T cells, or PBMCs.

V lost 2 bases, J lost 2 bases, and 9 bases stayed unmatched. Per germline, CDR1 GTSNPN and CDR2 SVGIG (reference sequence). The CDR3 runs to 17 residues. Profiling relied on immunoSEQ multiplex PCR, and the TCRdb table lists in-frame clones only, not all of them. This sample has over 120,000 clones, with 86% found just once. Which cohort a participant joined came from the clinical history participants gave. Resolution of symptoms, clearance, or two negative PCRs was present in recovered Cohort 3 donors. Material for sequencing was PBMCs or T cells enriched from blood (not recorded which). The chain links TRBV30 to TRBJ2-7; TRBD2 matches at 13 bases. The receptor was derived from a man aged 45-60 years who had recovered from COVID-19. The chain's CDR3 is CAWSPQRTSGSTYEQYF. For the CDR3, the DNA is TGTGCCTGGAGTCCCCAGAGGACTAGCGGGAGCACCTACGAGCAGTACTTC. Full variable domain (remainder filled in from reference TRBV30 and TRBJ2-7): SQTIHQWPATLVQPVGSPLSLECTVEGTSNPNLYWYRQAAGRGLQLLFYSVGIGQISSEVPQNLSASRPQDRQFILSSKKLLLSDSGFYLCAWSPQRTSGSTYEQYFGPGTRLTVT.